The 13 T cell receptor beta chains listed next were all sequenced from one sample in a study of Ad26.COV2.S vaccination and SARS-CoV-2 variants. Treatment of the sample: some 19 received Ad26.COV2.S at low or high dose, single or two shots; about 5 received placebo; per-sample allocation not given. Day 63 after the first injection of vaccine or placebo was the sampling time. This table comes from immunoSEQ multiplex PCR, and its TCRdb copy is limited to in-frame clones, with some not included. This sample carries 300,000 to 400,000 clones, 80% to 90% of them seen once, and the ten largest clones take 3.4%. Sample: peripheral blood, taken in a trial of Ad26.COV2.S vaccine versus placebo. The receptors were sampled from a person aged 18-65 years who received the Ad26.COV2.S COVID-19 vaccine or a placebo.

The chain couples TRBV7-6 to TRBJ1-1, with D maybe TRBD1 (6 bases). Germline CDR1 is SGHVS and CDR2 is FNYEAQ. The CDR3 runs to 13 residues. Deletions cut 4 bases from V and 6 bases from J, with 12 bases between. The CDR3 DNA sequence: TGTGCCAGCAGCTCAGGGGATCTCCCTGAAGCTTTCTTT. It is translated as CASSSGDLPEAFF.

V usage is TRBV7-3 and J usage is TRBJ1-2; no definite D call. Germline V gives CDR1 SGHTA, CDR2 FQGTGA. The V gene lost 4 bases and the J gene lost 5 bases, with 8 bases spanning the gap. CDR3 length equals 12 residues. CDR3 DNA sequence: TGTGCCAGCAGCTCGGACGGGTATGGCTACACCTTC. Translated, it gives CASSSDGYGYTF.

The chain carries TRBV6-2 or TRBV6-3 and TRBJ1-1; 10 nucleotides align to TRBD1. Per the germline V gene, CDR1 is MNHEY and CDR2 is SVGEGT. V gave up 5 bases and J gave up 1 base; unmatched junction bases: 7. This CDR3 spans 16 amino acids. CDR3 sequence reads: CASSPGTGVTNTEAFF. CDR3 bases: TGTGCCAGCAGTCCCGGGACAGGGGTTACGAACACTGAAGCTTTCTTT.

The chain couples TRBV6-5 to TRBJ1-1; D is unclear. Trimming stripped 6 bases from V and 0 bases from J, with 11 bases between. The length of the CDR3 is 14 residues. Per germline, CDR1 MNHEY and CDR2 SVGAGI. In DNA, the CDR3 is TGTGCCAGCAGGACGGCAACTATGAACACTGAAGCTTTCTTT. Translation gives CASRTATMNTEAFF.

This chain links TRBV5-6 with TRBJ2-7; 8 bases fit TRBD1. V trimming: 4 bases; J trimming: 1 base; junction bases outside the gene matches: 7. CDR1 SGHDT and CDR2 YYEEEE come from the germline V gene. The CDR3 loop spans 15 amino acids. CDR3 in DNA: TGTGCCAGCAGCGCGGTGTACAGGGGGTCCTACGAGCAGTACTTC. It translates to CASSAVYRGSYEQYF.

The V gene is TRBV5-1, the J gene TRBJ1-2, with D possibly being TRBD1 (6 bases). Germline loops: CDR1 SGHRS, CDR2 YFSETQ. This CDR3 is built from 15 residues. The V end lost 5 bases, the J end lost 0 bases, and 14 bases lay between the germline ends. The CDR3 loop reads CASSGGDTTNYGYTF. The CDR3 DNA is TGCGCCAGCAGTGGGGGGGACACCACTAACTATGGCTACACCTTC.

The chain uses TRBV5-4 and TRBJ2-5, with 10 bases identical to TRBD2. Germline CDR1 reads SGHNT; CDR2 reads YYREEE (reference sequence). Losses at the gene ends were 1 base for V and 3 bases for J; bases not matched to a gene: 3. This CDR3 comprises 15 residues. The CDR3 is CASSLRLAGEETQYF. In nucleotides, the CDR3 is TGTGCCAGCAGCTTGAGGCTAGCGGGGGAAGAGACCCAGTACTTC.

The genes are TRBV6-4 and TRBJ2-1; D possibly matches TRBD1 or TRBD2 (6 bases each). The CDR3 length is 15 residues. CDR1 MRHNA and CDR2 SNTAGT come from the germline V gene. V was shortened by 0 bases and J by 8 bases, with 14 bases between the two germline ends. In nucleotides, the CDR3 is TGTGCCAGCAGTGACTCGGGGGGCGGGGTAGATGAGCAGTTCTTC. Its protein product is CASSDSGGGVDEQFF.

The CDR3 bases are TGCGCCAGCAGCCCTGGGACTACACGAGATACGCAGTATTTT. This codes for CASSPGTTRDTQYF. The J gene is TRBJ2-3, the V gene TRBV4-3; TRBD2 aligns across 7 bases. The germline CDR1 and CDR2 sequences are LGHNA and YSLEER. Unmatched junction bases numbered 6, after V lost 4 bases and J lost 5 bases. The CDR3 extends over 14 amino acids.

The count of this clone is one. The CDR3 DNA follows: TGCAGCGTTGAAGCTCAGGACAGGTCCTATGGCTACACCTTC. Protein sequence: CSVEAQDRSYGYTF. V is TRBV29-1 and J is TRBJ1-2; 7 bases agree with TRBD1. The CDR3 extends over 14 amino acids. In germline, CDR1 is SQVTM, CDR2 ANQGSEA. V gave up 1 base and J gave up 4 bases; unmatched junction bases: 6.

This chain joins TRBV5-1 and TRBJ2-3; TRBD2 aligns across 10 bases. V shed 4 bases, J shed 1 base, and the junction held 6 bases outside the gene matches. The CDR3 covers 16 residues. Per germline, CDR1 SGHRS and CDR2 YFSETQ. Written as DNA, the CDR3 is TGCGCCAGCAGCCAGCGGCTAGCGGGGGGCACAGATACGCAGTATTTT. Amino acids: CASSQRLAGGTDTQYF.

The J gene is TRBJ1-3, the V gene TRBV13; no reliable D call. CDR3 length: 17 residues. Germline CDR1 and CDR2: PRHDT and FYEKMQ (reference sequence). Trimming took 4 bases from V and 0 from J, leaving 16 bases between them. The CDR3 coding sequence is TGTGCCAGCAGCTCAAGAGGACTGATTGACTCTGGAAACACCATATATTTT. It is translated as CASSSRGLIDSGNTIYF.

The chain recombines TRBV18 with TRBJ1-3; D is unresolved. The V end lost 3 bases, the J end lost 1 base, and 10 bases lay between the germline ends. This CDR3 region has 15 residues. CDR1 is KGHSH, CDR2 LQKENI, per germline. The CDR3 DNA is TGTGCCAGCTCACCGGGAGGGTTTTCTGGAAACACCATATATTTT. It yields the protein CASSPGGFSGNTIYF.